The clone carrying this TCR beta chain was counted only a few times. These data are taken from a study of blood T cell repertoires in COVID-19. Study-level background: Sample material is recorded as cDNA or gDNA derived from T cells, B-cell-depleted T cells, or PBMCs.

The CDR3 spans 13 residues. The germline gives CDR1 SGHTA, CDR2 FQGNSA. The V end was cut by 6 bases, the J end by 0 bases, with 8 bases between. Authors' data handling: Amplifying reference gene primers gave estimates of nucleated cell counts. Sequencing was performed with immunoSEQ multiplex PCR; in TCRdb, only in-frame clones are kept and a portion is missing. The DNA gave D and trimming, while V, J and clone size come from that table. Of fewer than 250,000 clones in the sample, about 86% were seen once. This rearrangement joins TRBV7-2 to TRBJ1-1; TRBD1 is a possible D gene (5 bases). Specimen: peripheral blood. The sequence derives from a man aged 50 to 60 with active or convalescent COVID-19. CDR3 protein: CASRQTVNTEAFF. CDR3 bases: TGTGCCAGCAGGCAGACAGTGAACACTGAAGCTTTCTTT.